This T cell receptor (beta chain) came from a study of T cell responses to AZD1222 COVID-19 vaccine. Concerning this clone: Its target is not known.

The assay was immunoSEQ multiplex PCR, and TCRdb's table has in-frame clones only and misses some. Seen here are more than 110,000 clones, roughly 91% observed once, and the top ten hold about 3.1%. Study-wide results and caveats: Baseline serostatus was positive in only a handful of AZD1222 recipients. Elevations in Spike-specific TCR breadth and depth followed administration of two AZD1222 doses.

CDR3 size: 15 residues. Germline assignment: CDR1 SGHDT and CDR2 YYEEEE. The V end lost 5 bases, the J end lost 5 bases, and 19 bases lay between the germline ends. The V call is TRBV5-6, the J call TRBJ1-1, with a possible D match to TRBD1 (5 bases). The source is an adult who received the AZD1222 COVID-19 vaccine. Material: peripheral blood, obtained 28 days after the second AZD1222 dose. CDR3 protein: CASRNAAGARTEAFF. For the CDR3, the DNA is TGTGCCAGCAGGAACGCGGCCGGGGCGCGGACTGAAGCTTTCTTT.